Sequencing of this T cell receptor beta chain was carried out in a study of T cells after yellow fever vaccination. Study-wide background: Fractions of limited cellularity were prepared by means of SMART-Seq v4 Ultra Low Input.

One entry per CDR3 protein results from TCRdb running MiXCR on the 5' RACE reads. The table includes roughly 240,000 distinct CDR3 sequences, more than 6.5% detected once. This clonotype was seen ten or more times. The input for sequencing was CD4+ T cells sorted from PBMCs, taken on the day of the yellow fever booster vaccination. The clonotype was recovered from a man aged 30 to 45 who received the YFV17D yellow fever vaccine.

The CDR3 nucleotides read TGTGCCAGCAACTTGGACAGTTACAATGAGCAGTTCTTC. Translating gives CASNLDSYNEQFF. V gene TRBV9 combines with J gene TRBJ2-1; TRBD1 might be the D (6 bases). CDR1 and CDR2 from the germline V gene are SGDLS and YYNGEE. The V gene lost 6 bases and the J gene lost 4 bases, with 11 bases spanning the gap. The CDR3 loop spans 13 amino acids.